This TCR beta chain appears in the sequencing data of a study of blood T cell repertoires in COVID-19. This table comes from immunoSEQ multiplex PCR, and its TCRdb copy is limited to in-frame clones, with some not included. The data hold 150,000 to 200,000 clones, with about four fifths observed a single time. V lost 7 bases to trimming and J lost 5 bases; unmatched junction nucleotides: 1. Germline V gene data show CDR1 as LNHDA and CDR2 as SQIVND (reference sequence). There are 12 residues in the CDR3. The sequenced material came from peripheral blood. The sequence was collected from a woman of 80 years or more with COVID-19, enrolled during active disease. This sequence joins TRBV19 and TRBJ1-4, with 7 bases that match TRBD1. The CDR3 loop reads CASMGQNEKLFF. CDR3 bases: TGTGCCAGTATGGGACAGAATGAAAAACTGTTTTTT.